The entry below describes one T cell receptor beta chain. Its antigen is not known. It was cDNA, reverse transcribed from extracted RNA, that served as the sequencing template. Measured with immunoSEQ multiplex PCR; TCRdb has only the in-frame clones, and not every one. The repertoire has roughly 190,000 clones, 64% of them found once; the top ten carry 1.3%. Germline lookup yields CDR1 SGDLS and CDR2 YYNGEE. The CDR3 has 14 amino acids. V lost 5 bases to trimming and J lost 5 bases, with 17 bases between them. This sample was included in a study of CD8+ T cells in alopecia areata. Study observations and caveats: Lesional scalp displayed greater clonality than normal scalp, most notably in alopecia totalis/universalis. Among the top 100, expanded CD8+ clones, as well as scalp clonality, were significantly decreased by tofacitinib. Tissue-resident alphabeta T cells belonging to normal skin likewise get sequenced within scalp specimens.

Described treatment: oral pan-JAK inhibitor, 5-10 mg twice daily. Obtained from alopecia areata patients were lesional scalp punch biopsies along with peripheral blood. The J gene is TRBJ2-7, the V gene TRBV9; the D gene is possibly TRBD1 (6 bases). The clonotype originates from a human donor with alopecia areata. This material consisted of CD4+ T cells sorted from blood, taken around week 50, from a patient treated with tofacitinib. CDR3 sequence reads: CASSPGQGFDEQYF. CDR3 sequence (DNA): TGTGCCAGCAGTCCCGGGCAGGGGTTCGACGAGCAGTACTTC.